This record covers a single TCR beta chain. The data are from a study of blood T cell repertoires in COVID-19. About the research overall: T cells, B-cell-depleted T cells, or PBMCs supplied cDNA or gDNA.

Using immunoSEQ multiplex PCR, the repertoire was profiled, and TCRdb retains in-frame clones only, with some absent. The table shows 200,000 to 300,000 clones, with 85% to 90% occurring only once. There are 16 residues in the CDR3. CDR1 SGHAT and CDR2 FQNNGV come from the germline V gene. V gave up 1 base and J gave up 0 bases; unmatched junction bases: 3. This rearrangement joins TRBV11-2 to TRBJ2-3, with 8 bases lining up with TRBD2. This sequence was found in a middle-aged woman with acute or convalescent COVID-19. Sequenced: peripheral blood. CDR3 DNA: TGTGCCAGCAGCTTAGGGACTAGCCGGAGCACAGATACGCAGTATTTT. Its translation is CASSLGTSRSTDTQYF.